Described below is a single T cell receptor (beta chain) sequence and its context. Its antigen remains unidentified. Per-base quality was not reported, and no clone a single base away is much larger than it. This entry comes from a study of blood T cells in healthy people across ages (dated by TCRdb to 2015 to 2017). Regarding the complete study: In model experiments, roughly one uniquely barcoded TCR beta cDNA molecule per two T cells was captured by template switching. Using the same blood draw, the study looked at two additional independent replicas of 1 million unique cDNA reads for two donors, one aged 18 to 30 and the other aged 80 or older. Age-related changes in TCR beta repertoire diversity were measured in the study by deep sequencing normalized with unique cDNA molecular identifiers. Donors of different ages were randomly distributed across sequencing lanes to avoid experimental bias. Four age groups were formed from the donors: young (average 16 years), middle-aged (approximately 41), aged (about 68) and long-lived (82).

Overall results and qualifications from the work: Compared with the aged group, the long-lived group had more naive CD4+ T cells, fewer expanded clones and increased TCR diversity, a pattern suggesting age selection. A strong correlation was found between observed TCR beta diversity and the percentage of naive T cells measured by flow cytometry. Donor CMV infection status was unknown, potentially confounding age-related changes in expanded clonotypes. Estimates of total diversity based on one million sequenced T cells were regarded as lower bounds and as underestimates. Since profiling was done on bulk unsorted PBMCs, naive and antigen-experienced compartments could not be conclusively compared. As age increased, observed TCR beta diversity per million T cells dropped in a roughly linear way, and a significant reduction was already evident by age 40.

The library was obtained by 5' RACE. Sequencing relied on an Illumina HiSeq 2500. A second about 6 to 11 cycle PCR used a sample-barcoded 5' primer and a J-beta primer mix. Each TCR beta cDNA molecule received a unique molecular identifier from a template-switch 5' adaptor carrying 12 random nucleotides. Each sample yielded at least 2.5 million CDR3-containing paired-end reads. First-strand cDNA synthesis was performed from all RNA using the Mint cDNA synthesis kit, with priming by a TRBC-specific oligonucleotide. Following uracil-DNA glycosylase treatment, a first 18-cycle PCR with universal primers M1SS and BC2_uni_R was performed on all cDNA. On the authors' methods: Each sample was normalized by randomly selecting 1 million high-quality reads, each carrying a distinct molecular identifier. Instead of being binned into consensus sequences, reads that shared molecular identifiers were thrown out. MiTCR, with a Q25 quality threshold and the strictest error-elimination algorithm, was used for CDR3 identification, clonotype clustering and error correction. A nonparametric unseen species model with Euler transformation was used to estimate lower-bound total TCR beta diversity. TCRdb redid the processing of the public reads, applying fastp at Q25 and MiXCR, and retained in-frame beta chains. CDR3 protein sequences are deduplicated, and each keeps its most common genes and DNA. For this entry, the V and J calls and clone size follow TCRdb and not the study's own pipeline. This sample is represented by nearly 1 million distinct CDR3 sequences; just over 50% of them were singletons. The top ten constitute about a fifth of the sample.

According to the germline V gene, CDR1 reads MDHEN and CDR2 reads SYDVKM. The CDR3 contains 16 residues, cysteine and phenylalanine counted. Only the CDR3 part of the read is kept: 48 bases, read in frame from the first base. The donors were 40 or so Caucasian individuals from Russia, aged about 6 to 95 years, who were systemically healthy. Around 10 milliliters of peripheral blood were collected from each donor into EDTA-treated Vacutainer tubes. Ficoll-Paque density-gradient centrifugation was used to isolate PBMCs, with at least 6.5 million per sample. Trizol reagent was used to extract total RNA from PBMCs, with at least 5 micrograms per sample. Naive CD45RAhigh/CD27high T cell percentages were measured by flow cytometry on a PBMC aliquot from every donor.

The sequenced material came from blood. The V gene is TRBV28 and the J gene is TRBJ2-4, with 9 middle bases fitting TRBD2. The end of the DNA is better explained by TRBJ2-7, so the J call may be wrong. The sequence was collected from a woman aged 55-75 years in good health. The DNA sequence is as follows: TGTGCCAGCAGCCTTTCGGGTGTGCCTAGCGGGATCGAGCAGTACTTC. The translation is CASSLSGVPSGIEQYF.